Included here is one T cell receptor beta chain sequence, with context. The antigen is undetermined. From germline, CDR1 is MNHEY and CDR2 SMNVEV (reference sequence). V lost 0 bases, J lost 7 bases, and 13 bases lay in between. The CDR3 spans 15 residues. The data derive from a study of Tregs in tolerant kidney transplant recipients. Clones were sequenced by immunoSEQ multiplex PCR, and TCRdb holds only the in-frame ones, with some missing. This table holds some 56,000 clones, approximately 90% found once. Whole-study results and caveats: Biological reproducibility was not directly addressed, but technical replication error appeared minimal. Few patients were studied, so findings need validation in larger groups. Changing PCR primers prevented nucleotide comparison between some patients' samples.

Recipients received nonmyeloablative bone marrow transplants from related graft donors, with transient mixed chimerism. Thawed PBMCs were FACS-sorted into unstimulated CD4+CD25+CD127- regulatory T cells, CD4+CD25- non-regulatory cells, CD4 and CD8 cells. The material sequenced was CD8+ T cells from blood (PBMCs), taken 24 months after the transplant. J is TRBJ1-5 and V is TRBV27; no definite D call. This receptor was taken from a human patient who received a combined kidney and bone marrow transplant. Some T cells here may be from the graft donor. In nucleotides, the CDR3 is TGTGCCAGCAGTTTATCGCCGAAGGGAGGGCAGCCCCAGCATTTT. Translation gives CASSLSPKGGQPQHF.